The rows below give T cell receptor beta chains drawn from one sample of a study of cytomegalovirus exposure and HLA in healthy donors. Repertoires were generated with immunoSEQ multiplex PCR, while TCRdb's copy carries only in-frame clones and drops some. This sample has about 43,000 clones, with about 80% found just once. Sequencing was performed on PBMCs. The receptors come from a man younger than 45 in good health and CMV-seronegative. CDR3s include the opening cysteine and the closing phenylalanine or tryptophan. Fields, in order: clone size, J gene, V gene, D gene, CDR3 length, CDR3 DNA, CDR3 protein. A D gene is named only where the DNA matches it firmly. Clone size is not always given. Where it is, it says once, few, many or a class for expanded clones.

- | TRBJ2-3 | TRBV18 | - | 13 | TGTGCCAGCTCACCACAGCCCACAGATACGCAGTATTTT | CASSPQPTDTQYF
once | TRBJ2-7 | TRBV4-3 | - | 17 | TGCGCCAGCAGCCAAGGAGTGAGGGTCAGGCGGTATTGGGAGCAGTACTTC | CASSQGVRVRRYWEQYF
- | TRBJ2-6 | TRBV5-8 | - | 16 | TGTGCCAGCAGCTTGGGCAGTTACTCTGGGGCCAACGTCCTGACTTTC | CASSLGSYSGANVLTF
once | TRBJ2-2 | TRBV9 | TRBD1 | 13 | TGTGCCAGCCGGGACAGATTCACCGGGGAGCTGTTTTTT | CASRDRFTGELFF
- | TRBJ2-7 | TRBV11-2 | - | 14 | TGTGCCAGCAGCTTAGGGTTCAGCTCCTACGAGCAGTACTTC | CASSLGFSSYEQYF
- | TRBJ2-1 | TRBV11-3 | - | 11 | TGTGCCAGCAGCTTTAATCGTGAGCAGTTCTTC | CASSFNREQFF
- | TRBJ1-2 | TRBV19 | TRBD1 | 16 | TGTGCCAGTAGTTCGGGACAGGGAAAAACCAACTATGGCTACACCTTC | CASSSGQGKTNYGYTF
- | TRBJ2-7 | TRBV7-2 | TRBD2 | 14 | TGTGCCAGCAGCCTGACTAGCGGAACCTACGAGCAGTACTTC | CASSLTSGTYEQYF
- | TRBJ1-2 | TRBV5-8 | - | 14 | TGTGCCAGCAGTTACCTAGGGGGTCACTATGGCTACACCTTC | CASSYLGGHYGYTF
- | TRBJ2-7 | TRBV7-2 | TRBD2 | 14 | TGTGCCAGCAGCCCCGGGAGGGCGACCTACGAGCAGTACTTC | CASSPGRATYEQYF
- | TRBJ2-1 | TRBV10-2 | - | 14 | TGCGCCAGCACCAGCCTAGCGATTGACAATGAGCAGTTCTTC | CASTSLAIDNEQFF
- | TRBJ2-3 | TRBV28 | TRBD2 | 18 | TGTGCCAGCAGTTTAATGGGACTAGCGGGAGGGCCCACAGATACGCAGTATTTT | CASSLMGLAGGPTDTQYF
once | TRBJ2-7 | TRBV4-3 | TRBD2 | 17 | TGCGCCAGCAGCCAAGAGTATGAATTAGCGGGAGTCTACGAGCAGTACTTC | CASSQEYELAGVYEQYF
few | TRBJ2-4 | TRBV27 | - | 16 | TGTGCCAGCAAACCGAACAGGGACGTAGCCAAAAACATTCAGTACTTC | CASKPNRDVAKNIQYF
- | TRBJ2-3 | TRBV30 | TRBD1 | 13 | TGTGCCTGGAGTGCCCGGACAGGAGATACGCAGTATTTT | CAWSARTGDTQYF
few | TRBJ2-7 | TRBV27 | - | 15 | TGTGCCAGCAGGGATTCCACGGGGAGAGGGTACGAGCAGTACTTC | CASRDSTGRGYEQYF
- | TRBJ1-1 | TRBV29-1 | TRBD1 | 14 | TGCAGCGTTGAACAGGGGGCCAGGGACACTGAAGCTTTCTTT | CSVEQGARDTEAFF
few | TRBJ2-2 | TRBV9 | TRBD1 | 15 | TGTGCCAGCAGCACGCGGACAGGATACACCGGGGAGCTGTTTTTT | CASSTRTGYTGELFF
- | TRBJ2-1 | TRBV4-1 | TRBD2 | 15 | TGCGCCAGCAGCTACCGGGAGGGGGGGATCAATGAGCAGTTCTTC | CASSYREGGINEQFF
- | TRBJ2-7 | TRBV27 | - | 13 | TGTGCCAGCAGTCAGACTCTATTCTACGAGCAGTACTTC | CASSQTLFYEQYF
- | TRBJ1-6 | TRBV7-2 | - | 16 | TGTGCCAGCAGCTTGGGGGGGCGCTCCTATAATTCACCCCTCCACTTT | CASSLGGRSYNSPLHF
- | TRBJ1-2 | TRBV7-2 | TRBD1 | 13 | TGTGCCAGCAGCTCGCGACAGGGCCATGGCTACACCTTC | CASSSRQGHGYTF
- | TRBJ1-4 | TRBV4-3 | - | 16 | TGCGCCAGCAGCCAAGATGGAACAGGGTTTGATGAAAAACTGTTTTTT | CASSQDGTGFDEKLFF
- | TRBJ2-1 | TRBV11-2 | - | 14 | TGTGCCAGCAGCTTCGGGTCGTCCTACAATGAGCAGTTCTTC | CASSFGSSYNEQFF
- | TRBJ2-7 | TRBV29-1 | - | 12 | TGCAGCGTTGACGCAGGGTCCGACGAGCAGTACTTC | CSVDAGSDEQYF
- | TRBJ2-5 | TRBV5-4 | - | 13 | TGTGCCAGCAGCTTCGGAGGCCAAGAGACCCAGTACTTC | CASSFGGQETQYF
- | TRBJ2-7 | TRBV11-2 | TRBD1 | 15 | TGTGCCAGCAGCTCAGCGACAGGGGGCCGCGACGAGCAGTACTTC | CASSSATGGRDEQYF
- | TRBJ2-3 | TRBV6-5 | TRBD1 | 13 | TGTGCGAGCATGCAGGGGGTTGCAGATACGCAGTATTTT | CASMQGVADTQYF
- | TRBJ2-1 | TRBV27 | - | 17 | TGTGCCAGCAGTTTGGAGGTCCCCGGGAGCTCCTACAATGAGCAGTTCTTC | CASSLEVPGSSYNEQFF
- | TRBJ2-1 | TRBV10-1 | TRBD1 | 11 | TGCGCCAGCAGTGGCGGACAGGGGGCGTTCTTC | CASSGGQGAFF
- | TRBJ2-7 | TRBV9 | TRBD1 | 14 | TGTGCCAGCAGCGTAGGGGACAGGGCCCACGAGCAGTACTTC | CASSVGDRAHEQYF
once | TRBJ1-4 | TRBV4-2 | - | 14 | TGTGCCAGCAGCCAAGACAGGGGAAATGAAAAACTGTTTTTT | CASSQDRGNEKLFF
- | TRBJ1-6 | TRBV6-1 | - | 15 | TGTGCCAGCAGTTCTGGACAGTCCTATAATTCACCCCTCCACTTT | CASSSGQSYNSPLHF
once | TRBJ2-1 | TRBV5-4 | TRBD2 | 17 | TGTGCCAGCAGCTCGGGACTAGCGGGAGGCGAGTACAATGAGCAGTTCTTC | CASSSGLAGGEYNEQFF
once | TRBJ2-7 | TRBV7-2 | TRBD1 | 17 | TGTGCCAGCAGCCCACCTCCCGGGACAGGGAGCTCCTACGAGCAGTACTTC | CASSPPPGTGSSYEQYF
- | TRBJ2-2 | TRBV6-4 | TRBD2 | 20 | TGTGCCAGCAGTGTAAAATCTCTAGCGGGAGGGCTGGGGGCTAAGGGGGAGCTGTTTTTT | CASSVKSLAGGLGAKGELFF
- | TRBJ2-5 | TRBV5-1 | TRBD2 | 14 | TGCGCCAGCAGCTTGGCGCGGGAGAAAGAGACCCAGTACTTC | CASSLAREKETQYF
once | TRBJ1-3 | TRBV7-2 | - | 15 | TGTGCCAGCAGCTTACCAACCCCCAGCCGCGGCACCATATATTTT | CASSLPTPSRGTIYF
- | TRBJ1-3 | TRBV5-1 | TRBD1 | 16 | TGCGCCAGCAGCTTCTCCGGGACAGGGTTTGGAAACACCATATATTTT | CASSFSGTGFGNTIYF
- | TRBJ2-2 | TRBV6-6 | - | 15 | TGTGCCAGCAACCTCGGACAGCTGAACACCGGGGAGCTGTTTTTT | CASNLGQLNTGELFF
- | TRBJ2-1 | TRBV5-4 | - | 14 | TGTGCCAGCCACCGTGGACAGTCCTACAATGAGCAGTTCTTC | CASHRGQSYNEQFF
- | TRBJ2-5 | TRBV14 | - | 17 | TGTGCCAGCAGCCAAGATCAACGGTCCCGTCGAGGAGAGACCCAGTACTTC | CASSQDQRSRRGETQYF
- | TRBJ1-1 | TRBV4-3 | TRBD1 | 16 | TGCGCCAGCAGCCAAGGGACAGGGGGATGGATCACTGAAGCTTTCTTT | CASSQGTGGWITEAFF
once | TRBJ2-3 | TRBV27 | TRBD1 | 15 | TGTGCCAGCAGTTACCGGGACAGGTCTCAGGATACGCAGTATTTT | CASSYRDRSQDTQYF
- | TRBJ1-2 | TRBV29-1 | TRBD1 | 15 | TGCAGCGTTGAAGGATCAAAGGACAGGTACTATGGCTACACCTTC | CSVEGSKDRYYGYTF
- | TRBJ2-7 | TRBV7-2 | - | 14 | TGTGCCAGCAGCTTAGAGTCGGGGGAGCGGGAGCAGTACTTC | CASSLESGEREQYF
few | TRBJ1-1 | TRBV30 | - | 13 | TGTGCCTGGAGTAATAGCGCAAACACTGAAGCTTTCTTT | CAWSNSANTEAFF
- | TRBJ2-1 | TRBV5-6 | - | 13 | TGTGCCAGCAGCTTGGTCGGTACACGGAGGATGTTCTTC | CASSLVGTRRMFF
- | TRBJ2-7 | TRBV7-9 | TRBD2 | 15 | TGTGCCAGCAGCCCCCCGGGGGGGTTAGCCTACGAGCAGTACTTC | CASSPPGGLAYEQYF
once | TRBJ2-1 | TRBV7-2 | - | 16 | TGTGCCAGCAGCTTAGTACGAGCGGTGGCCTACAATGAGCAGTTCTTC | CASSLVRAVAYNEQFF
- | TRBJ2-1 | TRBV10-3 | TRBD2 | 15 | TGTGCCATCAGCGGTAGCGGGAGGCCCGACAATGAGCAGTTCTTC | CAISGSGRPDNEQFF